The 25 T cell receptor beta chains reported below all come from one sample, sequenced in a study of identical twins. MiXCR, run by TCRdb on the 5' RACE reads, gives a single entry per CDR3 protein. The profile shows 640,000 or so distinct CDR3 sequences, roughly 6% of them singletons. The sequencing input was naive T cells sorted from blood. These receptors originate from a man between 18 and 29 years old in good health.

This clonotype was counted a few times. The genes are TRBV11-2 and TRBJ1-4; 7 nucleotides agree with TRBD1. Germline V gene data show CDR1 as SGHAT and CDR2 as FQNNGV. The CDR3 totals 16 residues. V lost 4 bases, J lost 0 bases, and 5 bases stayed unmatched. CDR3 sequence (DNA): TGTGCCAGCAGCTCCGGACAGGCTTCAACTAATGAAAAACTGTTTTTT. It encodes CASSSGQASTNEKLFF. Using reference TRBV11-2 and TRBJ1-4 for the parts outside the CDR3, the full variable domain is EAGVAQSPRYKIIEKRQSVAFWCNPISGHATLYWYQQILGQGPKLLIQFQNNGVVDDSQLPKDRFSAERLKGVDSTLKIQPAKLEDSAVYLCASSSGQASTNEKLFFGSGTQLSVL.

This clonotype was counted only a few times. This chain links TRBV7-9 with TRBJ2-7, with D maybe TRBD2 (6 bases). This CDR3 region has 13 residues. Germline loops: CDR1 SEHNR, CDR2 FQNEAQ (reference sequence). Trimming took 11 bases from V and 1 from J, leaving 15 bases between them. This CDR3 is CAGTGGDSYEQYF. The CDR3 DNA follows: TGTGCCGGGACGGGCGGGGATTCCTACGAGCAGTACTTC.

This chain connects TRBV7-8 to TRBJ1-4; possible D gene TRBD1, 6 bases. The CDR3 runs 15 residues. V was shortened by 1 base and J by 2 bases, with 8 bases between the two germline ends. Germline V gene lookup returns CDR1 SGHVS and CDR2 FQNEAQ. The CDR3 nucleotides read TGTGCCAGCAGCTTAGGGGGGGGCACTAATGAAAAACTGTTTTTT. This translates into CASSLGGGTNEKLFF.

This clonotype was seen ten or more times. This sequence joins TRBV12-3 or TRBV12-4 and TRBJ2-5, with 12 bases that match TRBD2. The CDR3 runs 14 residues. The V and J ends lost 8 bases and 5 bases, in that order; junction bases with no gene match: 6. CDR3 nucleotides: TGTGCCAGCGGGTGGACTAGCGGGACCGAGACCCAGTACTTC. Protein: CASGWTSGTETQYF.

The CDR3 loop is CASSILDRKNQPQHF. CDR3 DNA: TGTGCCAGTAGTATTCTGGACAGAAAAAATCAGCCCCAGCATTTT. The chain links TRBV19 to TRBJ1-5, with D maybe TRBD1 (6 bases). CDR3 length: 15 amino acids. Germline V gives CDR1 LNHDA, CDR2 SQIVND (reference sequence). V was pared by 3 bases and J by 4 bases, with 13 bases between.

This clonotype turned up a few times. The gene calls are TRBV5-6 and TRBJ1-4, with 9 bases aligning to TRBD1. With 4 bases clipped from V and 7 bases from J, the junction kept 8 bases outside the gene matches. In germline, CDR1 is SGHDT, CDR2 YYEEEE. This CDR3 is built from 15 residues. DNA for the CDR3: TGTGCCAGCAGCCGAGGGACAGGGCGCGCTGAAAAACTGTTTTTT. Translation: CASSRGTGRAEKLFF.

The V gene is TRBV6-2 or TRBV6-3, the J gene TRBJ1-6; D is possibly TRBD1 (5 bases). Germline CDR1 MNHEY, CDR2 SVGEGT. V lost 6 bases to trimming and J lost 5 bases, with 11 bases between them. The CDR3 loop spans 14 amino acids. CDR3 nucleotides: TGTGCCAGCAGCCCTGACAGCAATAATTCACCCCTCCACTTT. Translation: CASSPDSNNSPLHF.

The chain has TRBV12-3 or TRBV12-4 and TRBJ1-2; D perhaps matches TRBD1 (5 bases). The CDR3 spans 14 residues. Deletions cut 2 bases from V and 4 bases from J, with 11 bases between. CDR3 in amino acids: CASSLWDLSYGYTF. The CDR3 region has the DNA TGTGCCAGCAGTTTATGGGACTTATCCTATGGCTACACCTTC.

This clonotype was found many times. The V and J genes are TRBV10-3 and TRBJ2-1; the match to TRBD1 covers 9 bases. CDR1 and CDR2 from the germline V gene are ENHRY and SYGVKD. The CDR3 totals 14 residues. The V gene end was trimmed by 8 bases and the J gene end by 4 bases; junction bases not matched to a gene: 6. The CDR3 spells CAIGGTGSYNEQFF. In DNA, the CDR3 is TGTGCCATCGGCGGGACAGGGTCTTACAATGAGCAGTTCTTC.

This clonotype was found many times. The V gene is TRBV28, the J gene TRBJ2-3; D is undetermined. Germline V CDR1 and CDR2: MDHEN, SYDVKM. V was clipped by 6 bases and J by 4 bases, with 11 bases between them. The CDR3 loop spans 13 amino acids. The CDR3 region is CASSLQPSDTQYF. The CDR3, as DNA: TGTGCCAGCAGCCTACAACCCTCAGATACGCAGTATTTT.

This clonotype was seen only a few times. The chain uses TRBV5-1 and TRBJ1-5; D is ambiguous. Per the germline V gene, CDR1 is SGHRS and CDR2 is YFSETQ. Trimming left V 0 bases short and J 5 bases short, with 18 bases between. CDR3 size: 17 residues. The CDR3 spells CASSLAPAGDGYQPQHF. DNA for the CDR3: TGCGCCAGCAGCTTGGCCCCTGCCGGGGATGGCTATCAGCCCCAGCATTTT.

Only a few counts were recorded for this clonotype. This rearrangement joins TRBV5-8 to TRBJ1-5, with TRBD1 identical over 7 bases. CDR3 length equals 13 residues. Germline V gives CDR1 SGHTS, CDR2 YDEGEE. J gave up 4 bases and V 9 bases, and 7 bases lay outside the gene matches. CDR3 coding DNA: TGTGCCACCGACAGGGCTCGGAATCAGCCCCAGCATTTT. This translates into CATDRARNQPQHF.

This clonotype was recorded at least ten times. The rearrangement links TRBV5-1 to TRBJ2-5; 9 bases agree with TRBD2. The CDR3 sequence is 16 residues long. Trimming removed 0 bases from V and 4 bases from J; junction bases left unmatched: 7. Germline values: CDR1 SGHRS, CDR2 YFSETQ. CDR3 protein: CASSLAGTSIGETQYF. DNA for the CDR3: TGCGCCAGCAGCTTGGCCGGGACTAGCATAGGAGAGACCCAGTACTTC.

This clonotype occurred a few times. The chain uses TRBV28 and TRBJ2-2; D is unclear. This CDR3 is 14 amino acids long. From germline, CDR1 is MDHEN and CDR2 SYDVKM. V was clipped by 6 bases and J by 1 base, with 9 bases between them. The DNA of the CDR3 is TGTGCCAGCAGCGTACAGAGGAACACCGGGGAGCTGTTTTTT. Translation gives CASSVQRNTGELFF.

The V and J genes are TRBV3-1 and TRBJ2-1; 16 bases match TRBD2. Germline loops: CDR1 LGHDT, CDR2 YNNKEL (reference sequence). The CDR3 has 17 residues. V gave up 4 bases and J gave up 5 bases; unmatched junction bases: 5. The CDR3 is CASSPGTSGRGHNEQFF. The CDR3 nucleotides read TGTGCCAGCAGCCCCGGGACTAGCGGGAGGGGTCACAATGAGCAGTTCTTC.

V and J are TRBV12-3 or TRBV12-4 and TRBJ2-7; 7 nucleotides align to TRBD2. This CDR3 spans 14 amino acids. The trim removed 0 bases at V and 5 bases at J, leaving 4 bases unmatched. The CDR3 sequence: CASSLAAGAHEQYV. The CDR3 region has the DNA TGTGCCAGCAGTTTAGCGGCGGGAGCCCACGAGCAGTACGTC.

In its sample, this clonotype was seen many times. V usage is TRBV7-9 and J usage is TRBJ2-3; TRBD2 matches 10 bases. The CDR3 runs 17 residues. Losses at the gene ends were 5 bases for V and 9 bases for J; bases not matched to a gene: 17. Germline loops: CDR1 SEHNR, CDR2 FQNEAQ (reference sequence). The chain's CDR3 is CASSPRTASSGRRTQYF. CDR3 bases: TGTGCCAGCAGCCCCCGAACGGCTTCTAGCGGGAGACGCACGCAGTATTTT.

In its sample, this clonotype was seen many times. V gene TRBV20-1 combines with J gene TRBJ2-7, with D tentatively TRBD1 or TRBD2 (6 bases each). This CDR3 is built from 13 residues. Germline values: CDR1 DFQATT, CDR2 SNEGSKA (reference sequence). The V gene lost 4 bases and the J gene lost 6 bases, with 16 bases spanning the gap. DNA for the CDR3: TGCAGTGCTACTAACAGGGACTTGGGCGAGCAGTACTTC. Translating it yields CSATNRDLGEQYF.

The V call is TRBV18, the J call TRBJ2-7; TRBD1 agrees at 7 bases. The J segment lost 0 bases and the V segment lost 6 bases, leaving 8 bases of the junction unmatched. The CDR3 has 15 amino acids. The germline CDR1 and CDR2 sequences are KGHSH and LQKENI. CDR3 nucleotides: TGTGCCAGCTCGGCACCGGGACAGAGCTCCTACGAGCAGTACTTC. It yields the protein CASSAPGQSSYEQYF.

This clonotype was recorded many times. V gene TRBV6-2 or TRBV6-3 combines with J gene TRBJ1-5; 9 nucleotides line up with TRBD1. Unmatched junction bases numbered 5, after V lost 7 bases and J lost 4 bases. The CDR3 length is 14 residues. CDR1 is MNHEY, CDR2 SVGEGT, per germline. CDR3 DNA: TGTGCCAGCACCTCGACAGGGGGTAATCAGCCCCAGCATTTT. This gives the protein CASTSTGGNQPQHF.

This rearrangement joins TRBV15 to TRBJ2-5, with D perhaps assigned TRBD1 or TRBD2 (6 bases each). Trimming took 2 bases from V and 5 from J, leaving 15 bases between them. The CDR3 totals 15 residues. Germline CDR1 reads LNHNV; CDR2 reads YYDKDF (reference sequence). The CDR3 sequence is CATSRLDRGLETQYF. The CDR3 nucleotides read TGTGCCACCAGCAGATTGGACCGGGGGCTTGAGACCCAGTACTTC.

This clonotype appeared a few times. The chain has TRBV7-9 and TRBJ2-7; the D gene could be TRBD1 or TRBD2 (5 bases each). This CDR3 region has 14 residues. The ends were cut back, 1 base at V and 3 bases at J, with 10 bases in the middle. Germline CDR1 reads SEHNR; CDR2 reads FQNEAQ (reference sequence). CDR3 loop: CASSLDGTFYEQYF. In DNA form, the CDR3 reads TGTGCCAGCAGCTTAGATGGGACCTTCTACGAGCAGTACTTC.

V and J are TRBV6-2 or TRBV6-3 and TRBJ1-5; 8 nucleotides match TRBD1. V was pared by 7 bases and J by 10 bases, with 12 bases of the junction left unmatched. In germline, CDR1 is MNHEY, CDR2 SVGEGT. This CDR3 region has 14 residues. CDR3 sequence reads: CASTHSARGHPQHF. CDR3 bases: TGTGCCAGCACCCACTCGGCCAGGGGGCACCCCCAGCATTTT.

This chain connects TRBV29-1 to TRBJ2-3; 9 bases align to TRBD2. V was clipped by 3 bases and J by 1 base; unmatched bases: 5. Per germline, CDR1 SQVTM and CDR2 ANQGSEA. This CDR3 spans 15 amino acids. The CDR3 bases are TGCAGCGTTGACCCCGCTAGCGGGGGCACAGATACGCAGTATTTT. It encodes CSVDPASGGTDTQYF.

This clonotype was found many times. The chain joins TRBV7-2 to TRBJ2-7; D is possibly TRBD2 (5 bases). Germline loops: CDR1 SGHTA, CDR2 FQGNSA. Trimming left V 1 base short and J 2 bases short, with 15 bases between. The CDR3 contains 16 residues. The CDR3 spells CASSLGGGRRTYEQYF. CDR3 nucleotide sequence: TGTGCCAGCAGCTTAGGTGGAGGCCGCAGAACCTACGAGCAGTACTTC.